What follows are 28 T cell receptor beta chains derived from one specimen sequenced in a study of blood T cell repertoires in COVID-19. Some clones are missing from TCRdb's copy, which holds only in-frame ones; the method was immunoSEQ multiplex PCR. The data show 470,000 or so clones, 85% to 90% seen once. The sequencing input was peripheral blood. The receptors were gathered from a woman in her 30s with acute or convalescent COVID-19.

This rearrangement joins TRBV5-1 to TRBJ2-5; 10 positions match TRBD1. This CDR3 contains 16 residues. The ends lost 10 bases at V and 5 bases at J; junction bases unmatched: 17. The germline V gene has CDR1 SGHRS and CDR2 YFSETQ. CDR3 in DNA: TGCGCCTCCACACCCCACCGGGACAGGGGAGTGGAGACCCAGTACTTC. Protein sequence: CASTPHRDRGVETQYF.

This clone was detected only a few times. This chain uses TRBV6-1 with TRBJ1-5, with a possible D match to TRBD1 (6 bases). This CDR3 spans 17 amino acids. V gave up 4 bases and J gave up 0 bases, with 16 bases separating them. CDR1 MNHNS and CDR2 SASEGT come from the germline V gene. This CDR3 reads CASSGWDTFYSNQPQHF. The CDR3 DNA reads TGTGCCAGCAGTGGTTGGGACACTTTTTATAGCAATCAGCCCCAGCATTTT.

The chain recombines TRBV9 with TRBJ2-3; D remains ambiguous. This CDR3 comprises 15 residues. Trimming removed 5 bases at V and 0 bases at J, with 13 bases between. CDR1 and CDR2 from the germline V gene are SGDLS and YYNGEE. CDR3 bases: TGTGCCAGCAGTCCTGACGGGTTTAGCACAGATACGCAGTATTTT. The encoded protein is CASSPDGFSTDTQYF.

This clone was recorded once. The CDR3 sequence: CATGLAGGTDTQYF. CDR3 nucleotides: TGTGCCACCGGACTAGCGGGGGGCACAGATACGCAGTATTTT. The chain joins TRBV24-1 to TRBJ2-3; TRBD2 aligns across 13 bases. The CDR3 runs 14 residues. Germline V gene data show CDR1 as KGHDR and CDR2 as SFDVKD. After removal of 9 bases from V and 1 base from J, the junction contained 0 bases not matched to a gene.

In DNA form, the CDR3 reads TGTGCCAGCTCACCAAATTTAGGACAGAGACTTAACTATGGCTACACCTTC. Protein sequence: CASSPNLGQRLNYGYTF. The chain employs TRBV18 and TRBJ1-2, with a weak D call TRBD1 (6 bases). Germline-derived CDR1 and CDR2 are KGHSH and LQKENI. V lost 2 bases to trimming and J lost 1 base, with 17 bases between them. The CDR3 covers 17 residues.

This clone was observed a handful of times. The DNA for the CDR3 is TGTGCCAGCAGGGGAGGACAGGGGGCAATCTCTGAAGCTTTCTTT. Amino acids: CASRGGQGAISEAFF. The genes are TRBV2 and TRBJ1-1, with TRBD1 identical over 11 bases. CDR3 size: 15 residues. Germline V gene sequence: CDR1 SNHLY, CDR2 FYNNEI. V shed 6 bases, J shed 6 bases, and the junction held 9 bases outside the gene matches.

There are a few counts of this clone. The rearrangement joins TRBV18 to TRBJ1-2, with unresolved D. This CDR3 has 14 amino acids. CDR1 and CDR2 (germline): KGHSH, LQKENI. Trimming pared 5 bases from V and 2 bases from J, leaving 12 bases between. The CDR3 DNA sequence: TGTGCCAGCTCAAATTCCGGTATGAACTATGGCTACACCTTC. This codes for CASSNSGMNYGYTF.

The chain carries TRBV11-1 and TRBJ2-1; D might be TRBD2 (5 bases). Germline loops: CDR1 SGHAT, CDR2 FQDESV (reference sequence). The CDR3 runs 14 residues. Trimming took off 4 bases at V and 13 bases at J, with 20 bases between the two ends. CDR3 coding DNA: TGTGCCAGCAGCTCGAGTAGGAGGACTCCGGGCCAGTTCTTC. Amino acid sequence: CASSSSRRTPGQFF.

The chain employs TRBV6-5 and TRBJ1-6, with 10 bases lining up with TRBD1. Germline V CDR1 and CDR2: MNHEY, SVGAGI. Trimming removed 5 bases from V and 10 bases from J; junction bases left unmatched: 8. This CDR3 has 15 amino acids. CDR3 sequence (DNA): TGTGCCAGCAGTCCTCGACAGGGGGCAGGATCACCCCTCCACTTT. Protein: CASSPRQGAGSPLHF.

This chain connects TRBV30 to TRBJ1-2; 7 nucleotides align to TRBD1. The CDR3 loop spans 14 amino acids. J gave up 8 bases and V 2 bases, and 11 bases lay outside the gene matches. Germline V CDR1 and CDR2: GTSNPN, SVGIG (reference sequence). The DNA for the CDR3 is TGTGCCTGGAGTTCCAGGGGGTACGAATTCGGCTACACCTTC. This gives the protein CAWSSRGYEFGYTF.

The rearrangement joins TRBV27 to TRBJ2-3; D not resolved. V was trimmed by 5 bases and J by 2 bases, leaving 11 bases between them. Germline V gene sequence: CDR1 MNHEY, CDR2 SMNVEV (reference sequence). The length of the CDR3 is 14 residues. CDR3 protein: CASSPTTFTDTQYF. The CDR3 DNA reads TGTGCCAGCAGTCCCACCACTTTCACAGATACGCAGTATTTT.

The V call is TRBV4-2, the J call TRBJ2-2; TRBD2 agrees at 12 bases. V lost 4 bases and J lost 4; bases outside the gene matches: 13. Germline V CDR1 and CDR2: LGHNA, YNFKEQ. The length of the CDR3 is 19 residues. The CDR3 sequence is CASSPEGLAGGPATGELFF. CDR3 coding DNA: TGTGCCAGCAGCCCAGAAGGGCTAGCGGGGGGGCCAGCCACCGGGGAGCTGTTTTTT.

This clone was observed many times. The chain is built from TRBV5-4 and TRBJ2-7, with TRBD1 matching 10 bases. The CDR3 loop spans 14 amino acids. The germline V gene has CDR1 SGHNT and CDR2 YYREEE (reference sequence). Trimming removed 2 bases from V and 5 bases from J; junction bases left unmatched: 4. CDR3 region: CASSFSTGGNEQYF. CDR3 nucleotides: TGTGCCAGCAGCTTCTCGACAGGGGGCAACGAGCAGTACTTC.

As to this clone: At one of its ends the junction is not consistent with the germline gene, which may arise from a read error. This chain connects TRBV30 to TRBJ2-5, with 12 positions matching TRBD2. The CDR3 is 18 residues long. CDR1 and CDR2 (germline): GTSNPN, SVGIG (reference sequence). As DNA, the CDR3 is TGTGCCTTGAGTACTTTGGCTAGCGGGGGGGCGCCCCGGGAGACCCAGTACTTC. As protein: CALSTLASGGAPRETQYF.

The genes are TRBV4-1 and TRBJ2-3, with 7 positions matching TRBD2. V was clipped by 1 base and J by 3 bases; unmatched bases: 7. The CDR3 runs 16 residues. CDR1 MGHRA and CDR2 YSYEKL come from the germline V gene. CDR3 in DNA: TGCGCCAGCAGCCAAGTTGTTAAGGGAGGGACAGATACGCAGTATTTT. It is translated as CASSQVVKGGTDTQYF.

The chain has TRBV5-6 and TRBJ1-1; D may be TRBD1 (6 bases). This CDR3 is 14 amino acids long. Germline CDR1 is SGHDT and CDR2 is YYEEEE. V was pared by 5 bases and J by 3 bases, with 14 bases between. In nucleotides, the CDR3 is TGTGCCAGCAGTCAAGGGGCAGGGGACACTGAAGCTTTCTTT. As protein: CASSQGAGDTEAFF.

A few counts support this clone. The V and J genes are TRBV4-1 and TRBJ1-6, with no clear D. Trimming removed 1 base from V and 1 base from J, with 11 bases in between. Germline values: CDR1 MGHRA, CDR2 YSYEKL. This CDR3 contains 17 residues. CDR3 loop: CASSQVRGPSYNSPLHF. CDR3 in DNA: TGCGCCAGCAGCCAAGTCAGAGGGCCTTCCTATAATTCACCCCTCCACTTT.

The CDR3 loop is CASSPWGPEAFF. The DNA for the CDR3 is TGTGCCAGCAGCCCTTGGGGGCCTGAAGCTTTCTTT. The gene calls are TRBV5-7 and TRBJ1-1; D may be TRBD1 (6 bases). TRBV5-7 belongs to the ORF category, with a function that is uncertain. V shed 4 bases and J shed 6 bases, with 10 bases lying between them. The CDR3 is 12 residues long.

The rearrangement links TRBV11-2 to TRBJ2-7, with D possibly being TRBD2 (8 bases). Trimming took off 2 bases at V and 0 bases at J, with 11 bases between the two ends. CDR3 length equals 15 residues. Germline CDR1 reads SGHAT; CDR2 reads FQNNGV. This CDR3 reads CASSLREGASYEQYF. The DNA for the CDR3 is TGTGCCAGCAGCTTACGGGAGGGGGCCTCCTACGAGCAGTACTTC.

V gene TRBV5-1 combines with J gene TRBJ2-6; tentatively, D is TRBD1 (6 bases). The germline V gene encodes CDR1 SGHRS and CDR2 YFSETQ. The CDR3 loop spans 16 amino acids. Between the trimmed V and J ends, which lost 0 bases and 1 base, there was a span of 8 bases. The CDR3 is CASSLDGTSGANVLTF. The CDR3 nucleotides are TGCGCCAGCAGCTTGGATGGGACATCTGGGGCCAACGTCCTGACTTTC.

V usage is TRBV6-1 and J usage is TRBJ1-3; perhaps TRBD1 as D (5 bases). The CDR3 consists of 15 residues. Germline V lookup: CDR1 MNHNS, CDR2 SASEGT. V shed 1 base and J shed 4 bases, with 11 bases lying between them. CDR3 sequence reads: CASSEGYRRGNTIYF. In DNA, the CDR3 is TGTGCCAGCAGTGAAGGTTACAGGAGAGGAAACACCATATATTTT.

This clone was observed a single time. The rearrangement uses TRBV3-1 (or the pseudogene TRBV3-2) and TRBJ1-1, with 10 bases that match TRBD1. With V trimmed by 0 bases and J by 1 base, 2 bases remained unmatched. Looked up from germline, CDR1 is LGHDT and CDR2 is YNNKEL (reference sequence). The CDR3 covers 16 residues. This chain's CDR3 is CASSQEDRGTNTEAFF. Written as DNA, the CDR3 is TGTGCCAGCAGCCAAGAGGACAGGGGGACGAACACTGAAGCTTTCTTT.

The chain has TRBV2 and TRBJ1-2, with no clear D. V was shortened by 6 bases and J by 4 bases, with 6 bases between the two germline ends. There are 11 residues in the CDR3. CDR1 is SNHLY and CDR2 is FYNNEI in the germline V gene. The CDR3 is CASRQSYGYTF. DNA for the CDR3: TGTGCCAGCAGGCAGTCCTATGGCTACACCTTC.

This chain links TRBV2 with TRBJ1-2; 9 positions match TRBD1. The V gene end was trimmed by 6 bases and the J gene end by 5 bases; junction bases not matched to a gene: 10. Per the germline V gene, CDR1 is SNHLY and CDR2 is FYNNEI. The CDR3 is 15 residues long. The CDR3 is CASRPGQGRGYGYTF. In nucleotides, the CDR3 is TGTGCCAGCAGACCTGGACAGGGGAGGGGGTATGGCTACACCTTC.

The chain recombines TRBV28 with TRBJ1-5; tentative D call: TRBD1 (6 bases). This CDR3 spans 15 amino acids. Germline V lookup: CDR1 MDHEN, CDR2 SYDVKM. The V end lost 3 bases, the J end lost 2 bases, and 11 bases lay between the germline ends. CDR3 sequence reads: CASSFVRGGNQPQHF. CDR3 sequence (DNA): TGTGCCAGCAGTTTTGTCAGGGGAGGCAATCAGCCCCAGCATTTT.

The V and J genes are TRBV6-5 and TRBJ2-7; no firm D call. This CDR3 is 13 amino acids long. V dropped 5 bases and J dropped 2 bases, with 10 bases sitting between them. The germline gives CDR1 MNHEY, CDR2 SVGAGI. The CDR3 region is CASSPDWAYEQYF. The CDR3 nucleotides are TGTGCCAGCAGTCCTGACTGGGCCTACGAGCAGTACTTC.

This clone has only one observation. The rearrangement links TRBV5-6 to TRBJ2-3; 8 nucleotides line up with TRBD2. The CDR3 covers 12 residues. The V segment lost 4 bases and the J segment 10 bases; nucleotides outside the gene matches: 5. Germline V gene data show CDR1 as SGHDT and CDR2 as YYEEEE. DNA for the CDR3: TGTGCCAGCAGCATAGGACTAGCCGCGCAGTATTTT. Its protein is CASSIGLAAQYF.

The table lists this clone with a count of one. The chain employs TRBV9 and TRBJ1-6; D uncertain. The CDR3 consists of 14 residues. Germline CDR1 is SGDLS and CDR2 is YYNGEE. Trimming left V 0 bases short and J 8 bases short, with 9 bases between. CDR3 bases: TGTGCCAGCAGCGTAGGAACCCGGGATTCACCCCTCCACTTT. As protein: CASSVGTRDSPLHF.